These 15 T cell receptor beta chains were all obtained from the same sample, sequenced in a study of control samples from healthy donors and cancer patients. Only in-frame clones appear in the TCRdb table, and some are missing; sequencing was by immunoSEQ multiplex PCR. The data contain 120,000 or so clones, around 90% of them singletons. Sequencing used blood. The receptor source for this set is a middle-aged man in good health.

The chain employs TRBV5-1 and TRBJ2-7; D is ambiguous. The germline gives CDR1 SGHRS, CDR2 YFSETQ. Trimming removed 4 bases from V and 3 bases from J, with 14 bases in between. This CDR3 spans 14 amino acids. CDR3 sequence: CASSRNDVFYEQYF. CDR3 sequence (DNA): TGCGCCAGCAGCCGAAATGACGTATTCTACGAGCAGTACTTC.

This clone was detected only a few times. The chain uses TRBV7-2 and TRBJ2-5; perhaps TRBD2 as D (7 bases). Germline V CDR1 and CDR2: SGHTA, FQGNSA. The CDR3 has 14 amino acids. Trimming took 1 base from V and 4 from J, leaving 10 bases between them. In DNA, the CDR3 is TGTGCCAGCAGCTTAGGGGGGGGCGGAGAGACCCAGTACTTC. It translates to CASSLGGGGETQYF.

CDR3 region: CASSPRGGEAFF. As DNA, the CDR3 is TGTGCCAGCTCACCACGGGGGGGTGAAGCTTTCTTT. The chain is built from TRBV18 and TRBJ1-1; D may be TRBD1 (5 bases). Germline V gene data show CDR1 as KGHSH and CDR2 as LQKENI. V lost 1 base and J 7 bases, leaving 7 bases between the germline ends. The CDR3 spans 12 residues.

The CDR3 is CASSHGDTDTQYF. The CDR3 DNA is TGTGCCAGCAGTCACGGAGACACAGATACGCAGTATTTT. The chain joins TRBV5-6 to TRBJ2-3, with D unresolved. Germline CDR1 SGHDT, CDR2 YYEEEE. The length of the CDR3 is 13 residues. The V and J ends lost 5 bases and 2 bases respectively, with 9 bases between them. Based on the CDR3 plus reference TRBV5-6 and TRBJ2-3, the full variable domain is DAGVTQSPTHLIKTRGQQVTLRCSPKSGHDTVSWYQQALGQGPQFIFQYYEEEERQRGNFPDRFSGHQFPNYSSELNVNALLLGDSALYLCASSHGDTDTQYFGPGTRLTVL.

The chain uses TRBV6-6 and TRBJ2-7, with TRBD1 as a possible D gene (6 bases). V lost 4 bases to trimming and J lost 5 bases, with 15 bases between them. Germline V gives CDR1 MNHNY, CDR2 SVGAGI (reference sequence). The CDR3 sequence is 14 residues long. The DNA of the CDR3 is TGTGCCAGCAGTTCCCCAGGTGCAGGGGACGAGCAGTACTTC. Protein sequence: CASSSPGAGDEQYF.

The rearrangement links TRBV6-5 to TRBJ2-5; perhaps TRBD1 as D (5 bases). CDR3 length: 14 residues. The V gene's germline CDR1 is MNHEY and CDR2 SVGAGI. V shed 0 bases and J shed 3 bases, with 8 bases lying between them. The CDR3 is CASSYSGREETQYF. The CDR3 nucleotides read TGTGCCAGCAGTTACTCGGGCAGGGAAGAGACCCAGTACTTC.

J is TRBJ2-3 and V is TRBV10-1; D unresolved. Trimming cost V 2 bases and J 3 bases, with 9 bases left between them. Germline-derived CDR1 and CDR2 are WNHNN and SYGVQD (reference sequence). The CDR3 extends over 14 amino acids. CDR3 DNA: TGCGCCAGCAGTGAGCCCGGACGGACAGATACGCAGTATTTT. Protein product: CASSEPGRTDTQYF.

As for this clone: The sample has other DNA sequences that encode this CDR3 too. The rearrangement links TRBV7-2 to TRBJ2-2; a possible D gene is TRBD1 (6 bases). The germline V gene has CDR1 SGHTA and CDR2 FQGNSA. The CDR3 has 15 residues. V shed 6 bases and J shed 1 base, with 12 bases lying between them. The CDR3 DNA reads TGTGCCAGCAGACCGACAGGTGGGAACACCGGGGAGCTGTTTTTT. It specifies CASRPTGGNTGELFF.

This clone has a single count. The rearrangement joins TRBV19 to TRBJ2-1; no firm D call. The CDR3 has 15 amino acids. V dropped 1 base and J dropped 0 bases, with 7 bases sitting between them. Germline lookup yields CDR1 LNHDA and CDR2 SQIVND (reference sequence). The CDR3 region is CASSIVPDSYNEQFF. CDR3 DNA: TGTGCCAGTAGTATAGTCCCCGACTCCTACAATGAGCAGTTCTTC.

The chain recombines TRBV5-5 with TRBJ1-3; D is ambiguous. Germline V gene data show CDR1 as SGHKS and CDR2 as YYEKEE (reference sequence). This CDR3 region has 17 residues. V shed 1 base and J shed 2 bases, with 16 bases lying between them. Here the CDR3 DNA reads TGTGCCAGCAGCTTGAGAGTTTTGGGAGGGACTGGAAACACCATATATTTT. Translation: CASSLRVLGGTGNTIYF.

This clone was detected once. V and J are TRBV4-3 and TRBJ2-7; no firm D call. The CDR3 runs 16 residues. Trimming pared 0 bases from V and 0 bases from J, leaving 12 bases between. Germline CDR1 is LGHNA and CDR2 is YSLEER. Written as DNA, the CDR3 is TGCGCCAGCAGCCAAGAACCAGGCCCTAGCTCCTACGAGCAGTACTTC. This encodes CASSQEPGPSSYEQYF.

This clone was counted once. The chain recombines TRBV7-9 with TRBJ1-4, with TRBD1 matching 7 bases. V lost 5 bases and J lost 4; bases outside the gene matches: 10. CDR1 is SEHNR and CDR2 is FQNEAQ in the germline V gene (reference sequence). The CDR3 runs 16 residues. In DNA form, the CDR3 reads TGTGCCAGCAGCCCTCGGGACAGCCTGTATAATGAAAAACTGTTTTTT. It encodes CASSPRDSLYNEKLFF.

This chain joins TRBV6-1 and TRBJ1-1; no clear D gene. The CDR3 contains 12 residues. The V gene's germline CDR1 is MNHNS and CDR2 SASEGT. Trimming removed 3 bases from V and 7 bases from J, with 9 bases in between. The CDR3 DNA follows: TGTGCCAGCAGTGAGAGGCCGTTTGAAGCTTTCTTT. Its protein product is CASSERPFEAFF.

This clone was seen a handful of times. V usage is TRBV7-2 and J usage is TRBJ2-1; D is perhaps TRBD1 or TRBD2 (6 bases each). The germline gives CDR1 SGHTA, CDR2 FQGNSA. V lost 5 bases and J 6 bases, leaving 17 bases between the germline ends. The CDR3 loop spans 15 amino acids. The DNA of the CDR3 is TGTGCCAGCAGCCAAGGGGGGCTCATATCCAATGAGCAGTTCTTC. This gives the protein CASSQGGLISNEQFF. Full variable domain (missing parts from reference TRBV7-2 and TRBJ2-1): GAGVSQSPSNKVTEKGKDVELRCDPISGHTALYWYRQSLGQGLEFLIYFQGNSAPDKSGLPSDRFSAERTGGSVSTLTIQRTQQEDSAVYLCASSQGGLISNEQFFGPGTRLTVL.

CDR3 in amino acids: CAWSYMSGGAAGELFF. The CDR3 DNA follows: TGTGCCTGGAGTTACATGAGCGGGGGGGCCGCCGGGGAGCTGTTTTTT. The chain recombines TRBV30 with TRBJ2-2; 10 bases fit TRBD2. CDR3 length: 16 amino acids. Germline V gene lookup returns CDR1 GTSNPN and CDR2 SVGIG (reference sequence). Trimming at V came to 2 bases and at J to 6 bases, leaving 9 bases not matched to a gene. Supplemented by reference TRBV30 and TRBJ2-2, the full variable domain reads SQTIHQWPATLVQPVGSPLSLECTVEGTSNPNLYWYRQAAGRGLQLLFYSVGIGQISSEVPQNLSASRPQDRQFILSSKKLLLSDSGFYLCAWSYMSGGAAGELFFGEGSRLTVL.